The 2 T cell receptor beta chains presented below share a single source sample, sequenced in a study of blood T cell repertoires in COVID-19 (dated by TCRdb to about 2020). Libraries were prepared through the immunoSEQ multiplex PCR assay. Here the immuneACCESS table is served through TCRdb, limited to in-frame sequences with V and J called. Missing clones are a known gap in these copies; in checked studies unresolved V genes cover under half, and the rest lacks a known reason. Within this sample are approximately 150,000 clones, with around 81% of them counted one time only. Roughly 11% of the sample comes from the top ten. The sequencing sample was made of peripheral blood. The receptors derive from a man in his 60s with active or convalescent COVID-19.

CDR3 loop: CASSEAQVGQETQYF. The CDR3 nucleotides read TGTGCCAGCAGTGAAGCGCAGGTGGGCCAAGAGACCCAGTACTTC. V usage is TRBV6-1 and J usage is TRBJ2-5; D is unresolved. The CDR3 runs 15 residues. Germline V gene lookup returns CDR1 MNHNS and CDR2 SASEGT. Trimming took 0 bases from V and 1 from J, leaving 9 bases between them.

This clone has only a few counts. This chain connects TRBV5-8 to TRBJ2-1, with 13 bases matching TRBD2. Unmatched junction bases numbered 7, after V lost 2 bases and J lost 2 bases. CDR3 length equals 18 residues. Germline V gene sequence: CDR1 SGHTS, CDR2 YDEGEE. The CDR3 DNA is TGTGCCAGCAGCTTCCCTGGGACTAGCGGGGCCGCCTACAATGAGCAGTTCTTC. It specifies CASSFPGTSGAAYNEQFF. The full variable domain, completed using reference TRBV5-8 and TRBJ2-1, is EAGVTQSPTHLIKTRGQQATLRCSPISGHTSVYWYQQALGLGLQFLLWYDEGEERNRGNFPPRFSGRQFPNYSSELNVNALELEDSALYLCASSFPGTSGAAYNEQFFGPGTRLTVL.